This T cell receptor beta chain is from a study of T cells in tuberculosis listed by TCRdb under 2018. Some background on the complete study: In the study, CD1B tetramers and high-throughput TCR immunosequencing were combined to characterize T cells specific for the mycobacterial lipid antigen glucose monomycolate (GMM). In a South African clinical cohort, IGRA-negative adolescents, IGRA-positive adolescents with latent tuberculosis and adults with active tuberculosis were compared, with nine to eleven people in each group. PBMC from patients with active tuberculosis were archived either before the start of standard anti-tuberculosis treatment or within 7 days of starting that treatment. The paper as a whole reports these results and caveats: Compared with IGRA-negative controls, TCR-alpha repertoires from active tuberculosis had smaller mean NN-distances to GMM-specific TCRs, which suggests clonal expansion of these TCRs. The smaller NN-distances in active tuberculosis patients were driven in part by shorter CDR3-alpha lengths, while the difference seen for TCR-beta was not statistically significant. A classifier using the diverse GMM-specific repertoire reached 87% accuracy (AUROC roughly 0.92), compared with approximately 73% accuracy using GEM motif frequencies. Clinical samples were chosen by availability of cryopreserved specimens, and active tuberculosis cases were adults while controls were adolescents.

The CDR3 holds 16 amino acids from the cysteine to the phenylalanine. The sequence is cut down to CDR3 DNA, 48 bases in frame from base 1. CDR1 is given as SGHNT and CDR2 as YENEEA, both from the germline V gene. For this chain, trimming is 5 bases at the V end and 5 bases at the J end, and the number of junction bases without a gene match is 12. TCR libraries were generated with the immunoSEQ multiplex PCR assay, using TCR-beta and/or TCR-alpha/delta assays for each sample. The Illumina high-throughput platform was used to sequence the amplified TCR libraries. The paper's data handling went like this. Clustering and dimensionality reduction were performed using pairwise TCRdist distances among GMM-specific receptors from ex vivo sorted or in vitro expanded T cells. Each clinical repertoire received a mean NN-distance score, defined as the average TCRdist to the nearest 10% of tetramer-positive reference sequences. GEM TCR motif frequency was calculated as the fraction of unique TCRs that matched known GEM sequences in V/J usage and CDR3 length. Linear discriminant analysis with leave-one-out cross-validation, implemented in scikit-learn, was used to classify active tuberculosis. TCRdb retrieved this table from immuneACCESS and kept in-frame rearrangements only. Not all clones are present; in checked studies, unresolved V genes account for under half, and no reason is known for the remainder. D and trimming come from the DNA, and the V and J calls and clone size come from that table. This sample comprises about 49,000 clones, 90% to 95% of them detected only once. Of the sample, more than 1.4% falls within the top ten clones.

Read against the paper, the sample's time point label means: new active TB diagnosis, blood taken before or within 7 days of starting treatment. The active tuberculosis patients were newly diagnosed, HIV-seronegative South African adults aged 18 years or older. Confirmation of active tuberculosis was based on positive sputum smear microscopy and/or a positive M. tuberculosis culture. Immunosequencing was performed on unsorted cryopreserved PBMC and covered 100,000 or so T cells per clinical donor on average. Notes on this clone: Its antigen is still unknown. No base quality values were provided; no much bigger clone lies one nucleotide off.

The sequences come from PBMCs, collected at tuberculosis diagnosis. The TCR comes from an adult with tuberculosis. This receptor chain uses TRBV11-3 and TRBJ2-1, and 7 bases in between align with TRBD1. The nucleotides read TGTGCCAGCAGCCGATCTGGGACAGCAAGAGACAATGAGCAGTTCTTC. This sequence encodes CASSRSGTARDNEQFF.